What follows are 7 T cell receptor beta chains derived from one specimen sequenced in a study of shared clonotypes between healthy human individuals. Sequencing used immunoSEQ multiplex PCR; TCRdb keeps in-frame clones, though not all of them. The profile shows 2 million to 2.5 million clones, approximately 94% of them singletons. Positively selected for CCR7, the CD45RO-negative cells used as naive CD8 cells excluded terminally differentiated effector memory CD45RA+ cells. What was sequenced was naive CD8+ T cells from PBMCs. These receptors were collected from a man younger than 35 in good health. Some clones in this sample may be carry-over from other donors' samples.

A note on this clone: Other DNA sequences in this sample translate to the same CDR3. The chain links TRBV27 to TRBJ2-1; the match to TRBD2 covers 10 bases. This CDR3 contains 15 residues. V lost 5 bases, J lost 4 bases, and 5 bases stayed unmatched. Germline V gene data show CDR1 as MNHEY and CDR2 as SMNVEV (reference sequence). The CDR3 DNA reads TGTGCCAGCAGTGACGGACTAGCGGCTTACAATGAGCAGTTCTTC. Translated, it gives CASSDGLAAYNEQFF.

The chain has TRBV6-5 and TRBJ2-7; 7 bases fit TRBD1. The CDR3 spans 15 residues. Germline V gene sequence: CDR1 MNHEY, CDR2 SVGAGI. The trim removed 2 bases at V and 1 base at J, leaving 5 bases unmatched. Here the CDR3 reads CASSYVRDRSYEQYF. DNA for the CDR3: TGTGCCAGCAGTTACGTTCGGGACAGATCCTACGAGCAGTACTTC.

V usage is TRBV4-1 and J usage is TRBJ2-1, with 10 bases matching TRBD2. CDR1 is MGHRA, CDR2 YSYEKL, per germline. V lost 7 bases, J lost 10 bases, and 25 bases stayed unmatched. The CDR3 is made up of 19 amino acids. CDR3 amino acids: CASNPTLGAFAKGLAEQFF. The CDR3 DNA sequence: TGCGCCAGCAACCCAACCCTTGGAGCCTTTGCGAAGGGACTAGCGGAGCAGTTCTTC.

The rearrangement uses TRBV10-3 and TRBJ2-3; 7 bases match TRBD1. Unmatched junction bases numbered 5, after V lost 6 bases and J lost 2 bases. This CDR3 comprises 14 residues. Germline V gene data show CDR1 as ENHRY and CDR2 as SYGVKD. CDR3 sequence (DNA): TGTGCCATCAGGGCCGGGACAGTCACAGATACGCAGTATTTT. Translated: CAIRAGTVTDTQYF.

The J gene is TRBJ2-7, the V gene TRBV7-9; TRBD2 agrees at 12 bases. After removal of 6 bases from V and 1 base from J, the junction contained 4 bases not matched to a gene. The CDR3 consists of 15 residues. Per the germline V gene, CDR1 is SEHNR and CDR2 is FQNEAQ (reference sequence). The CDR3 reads CASSTSGRMSYEQYF. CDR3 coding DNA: TGTGCCAGCAGTACTAGCGGGAGGATGTCCTACGAGCAGTACTTC.

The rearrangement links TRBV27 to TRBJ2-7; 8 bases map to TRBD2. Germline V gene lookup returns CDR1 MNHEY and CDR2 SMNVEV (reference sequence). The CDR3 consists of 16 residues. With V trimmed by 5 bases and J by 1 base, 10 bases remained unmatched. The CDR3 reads CASSHSAGVKSYEQYF. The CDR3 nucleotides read TGTGCCAGCAGTCACTCAGCGGGAGTCAAATCCTACGAGCAGTACTTC.

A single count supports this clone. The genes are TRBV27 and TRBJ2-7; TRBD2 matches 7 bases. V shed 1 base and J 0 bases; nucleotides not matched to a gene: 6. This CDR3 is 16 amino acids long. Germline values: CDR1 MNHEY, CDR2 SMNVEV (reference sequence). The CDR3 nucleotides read TGTGCCAGCAGTTTATATGGGGGGGAGGGCTCCTACGAGCAGTACTTC. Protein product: CASSLYGGEGSYEQYF.